These T cell receptor beta chains were read from a single sample in a study of CD8+ T cells in alopecia areata. Sequenced by immunoSEQ multiplex PCR; TCRdb stores in-frame clones only, minus some. The sample lists 190,000 or so clones; about three fifths were seen once. The specimen comprised CD4+ T cells sorted from blood, sampled at week 4, from a patient treated with tofacitinib. The origin of the receptors is a human donor with alopecia areata. CDR3s include the opening cysteine and the closing phenylalanine or tryptophan. A D gene is named only where the DNA matches it firmly. Size values are once, few and many counts, or a class for expanded clones, and some rows have none.

TGTGCCAGCAGCCCCCTATCAGGGCAAGAGACCCAGTACTTC,CASSPLSGQETQYF,.,TRBJ2-5,TRBV7-2,.
TGTGCCAGCAGTTCCGGAGGAATCATGAACACTGAAGCTTTCTTT,CASSSGGIMNTEAFF,.,TRBJ1-1,TRBV28,few
TGCAGCGTAAACAGGACCCCCTACGAGCAGTACTTC,CSVNRTPYEQYF,.,TRBJ2-7,TRBV29-1,.
TGTGCCAGCAGCTTTGAGGACGGCCCCGGGCTAAACGAGCAGTACTTC,CASSFEDGPGLNEQYF,.,TRBJ2-7,TRBV7-2,few
TGTGCCAGCAGTGCCTCCCCCGGGACAGGGGTAGTTGAGCAGTTCTTC,CASSASPGTGVVEQFF,TRBD1,TRBJ2-1,TRBV25-1,.
TGTGCCAGCTCACCTTCGCGGGTCGCTGAAGCTTTCTTT,CASSPSRVAEAFF,.,TRBJ1-1,TRBV18,.
TGTGCCAGCAGCTTGGTCGCCGGGACAGTGAACACTGAAGCTTTCTTT,CASSLVAGTVNTEAFF,TRBD1,TRBJ1-1,TRBV5-6,.
TGTGTGCGCCAGCCGGCTATGAGGGGCTACACCTTC,CVRQPAMRGYTF,.,TRBJ1-2,TRBV30,.
TGCAGCGTCGACGGAACAGGGAGGTACGAGCAGTACTTC,CSVDGTGRYEQYF,.,TRBJ2-7,TRBV29-1,few
TGCAGCGTTGAATACAGGGTTTGGACTGAAGCTTTCTTT,CSVEYRVWTEAFF,.,TRBJ1-1,TRBV29-1,.
TGCGCCAGCAGCCAGGACGTTCCAGCGGGGGGCGCAGATACGCAGTATTTT,CASSQDVPAGGADTQYF,TRBD2,TRBJ2-3,TRBV4-3,.
TGTGCCAGCTCACCACGCCGGGACAGGGATGAAAAACTGTTTTTT,CASSPRRDRDEKLFF,TRBD1,TRBJ1-4,TRBV18,many
TGTGCCAGCAGCGTGGGCGGAGTAAACAATGAGCAGTTCTTC,CASSVGGVNNEQFF,.,TRBJ2-1,TRBV2,few
TGTGCCCTAGGCGGGCTCTCCTACAATGAGCAGTTCTTC,CALGGLSYNEQFF,.,TRBJ2-1,TRBV7-8,.
TGTGCCACGGGAAGGGTGAACACTGAAGCTTTCTTT,CATGRVNTEAFF,.,TRBJ1-1,TRBV6-6,few
TGTGCCAGCTCAGCTTCAGAAGAGACCCAGTACTTC,CASSASEETQYF,.,TRBJ2-5,TRBV18,few
TGTGCCTGGAGCAGGGGGCGGAACACTGAAGCTTTCTTT,CAWSRGRNTEAFF,TRBD1,TRBJ1-1,TRBV30,.
TGCAGCGTTCGGTCAGCGGATCAGCCCCAGCATTTT,CSVRSADQPQHF,.,TRBJ1-5,TRBV29-1,.
TGTGCCAGCAGCCGGGATTCAGAAGAGACCCAGTACTTC,CASSRDSEETQYF,.,TRBJ2-5,TRBV14,.
TGCGCCAGCAGCCAAGATGAGAGTCGAGAGACCCAGTACTTC,CASSQDESRETQYF,.,TRBJ2-5,TRBV4-3,.
TGTGCCAGCAGCTTAGGAGGTCAGGCCGGGGAGCTGTTTTTT,CASSLGGQAGELFF,.,TRBJ2-2,TRBV7-6,few
TGTGCCAGCAGCCGGGACAGGGACAACGAGCAGTACTTC,CASSRDRDNEQYF,TRBD1,TRBJ2-7,TRBV7-2,.
TGTGCCAGCAGCGCCCAACATGGGGGGATGAATGAGCAGTTCTTC,CASSAQHGGMNEQFF,.,TRBJ2-1,TRBV9,.
TGTGCCTGGAGTGGTCCAGGGCGGCTAACTTTC,CAWSGPGRLTF,.,TRBJ2-6,TRBV30,.
TGTGCCTGGACACAGGGGACAGATACGCAGTATTTT,CAWTQGTDTQYF,TRBD1,TRBJ2-3,TRBV30,.
TGTGCCAGCAGTTACTCGGGGGTTAGGAGCACTGAAGCTTTCTTT,CASSYSGVRSTEAFF,.,TRBJ1-1,TRBV6-5,.
TGTGCCAGCAGCCCCGCGATAGGAGAGACCCAGTACTTC,CASSPAIGETQYF,.,TRBJ2-5,TRBV7-2,few
TGTGCCAGCAGTGGGGGCGGAACCGGGGAGCTGTTTTTT,CASSGGGTGELFF,.,TRBJ2-2,TRBV2,.
TGTGCCAGCAGCCTACAGGCTCCCAACACTGAAGCTTTCTTT,CASSLQAPNTEAFF,.,TRBJ1-1,TRBV11-2,.
TGTGCCCTTCAGGGCTCTGGGGCCAACGTCCTGACTTTC,CALQGSGANVLTF,.,TRBJ2-6,TRBV30,.
TGTGCCAGTAGTATGGGACAGGGGCCAGATACGCAGTATTTT,CASSMGQGPDTQYF,TRBD1,TRBJ2-3,TRBV19,few
TGTGCCAGCAGTTTGGCGCTTTCCTATGGCTACACCTTC,CASSLALSYGYTF,.,TRBJ1-2,TRBV28,.
TGCAGCCCGGACAGGGGGCGTTCCGAGCAGTACTTC,CSPDRGRSEQYF,TRBD1,TRBJ2-7,TRBV29-1,.
TGTGCCAGCAGCCGGAGGGTAGGTGGCTACACCTTC,CASSRRVGGYTF,.,TRBJ1-2,TRBV28,.
TGTGCCAGCAGCTTGGCGGGCCCTCACCCCACCTTC,CASSLAGPHPTF,.,TRBJ1-2,TRBV5-6,.
TGCGCCAGCAGCCAGGGGTGGGTGAGCACTGAAGCTTTCTTT,CASSQGWVSTEAFF,.,TRBJ1-1,TRBV4-3,.
TGCAGCGTTGGACAGACAACTAATGAAAAACTGTTTTTT,CSVGQTTNEKLFF,.,TRBJ1-4,TRBV29-1,.
TGTGCCTGGATTACAGCCTCCCAAGAGACCCAGTACTTC,CAWITASQETQYF,.,TRBJ2-5,TRBV30,.
TGTGCCAGCAGCTTATTCCGGGAAACCTATGGCTACACCTTC,CASSLFRETYGYTF,.,TRBJ1-2,TRBV7-2,few
TGTGCCAGCAGTGAAACCGTAACAGGGCCCTACGAGCAGTACTTC,CASSETVTGPYEQYF,.,TRBJ2-7,TRBV25-1,.
TGTGCCAGCAGTGCTGAGGCAGGGGCCAACGTCCTGACTTTC,CASSAEAGANVLTF,.,TRBJ2-6,TRBV6-4,.
TGTGCCACCGGGACAGGGGCAGATACGCAGTATTTT,CATGTGADTQYF,TRBD1,TRBJ2-3,TRBV7-9,once
TGCAGTGCAAAACGAGCGGACACCATATATTTT,CSAKRADTIYF,.,TRBJ1-3,TRBV20-1,few